The 5 T cell receptor beta chains reported below all come from one sample, sequenced in a study of neoadjuvant anti-PD-1 for oral cavity cancer. Clones were read by immunoSEQ multiplex PCR, and TCRdb kept only the in-frame ones, dropping some. The sample has about 72,000 clones, around 80% seen once. Sequencing used PBMCs, obtained before nivolumab (anti-PD-1) treatment. These receptor sequences come from a person aged 35 to 85 with oral cavity squamous cell carcinoma.

Remarks on this clone: One end of the junction varies from germline; a read error may be responsible. This chain connects TRBV2 to TRBJ1-1, with D hard to call. This CDR3 has 11 amino acids. The germline V gene has CDR1 SNHLY and CDR2 FYNNEI. This chain's CDR3 is CASSESRQTVF. CDR3 DNA sequence: TGTGCCAGCAGTGAAAGCCGACAAACGGTCTTT.

The V call is TRBV28, the J call TRBJ2-5, with 9 bases that match TRBD1. This CDR3 is 14 amino acids long. With 2 bases clipped from V and 6 bases from J, the junction kept 4 bases outside the gene matches. Germline values: CDR1 MDHEN, CDR2 SYDVKM. The CDR3 coding sequence is TGTGCCAGCAGTTTAGCAGGACAGGGGAAGACCCAGTACTTC. This codes for CASSLAGQGKTQYF.

This chain uses TRBV11-2 with TRBJ2-3; no definite D call. This CDR3 spans 13 amino acids. Germline V gives CDR1 SGHAT, CDR2 FQNNGV. Between the trimmed V and J ends, which lost 5 bases and 3 bases, there was a span of 9 bases. The chain's CDR3 is CASSPPITDTQYF. CDR3 DNA: TGTGCCAGCAGCCCCCCAATTACAGATACGCAGTATTTT. Based on the CDR3 plus reference TRBV11-2 and TRBJ2-3, the full variable domain is EAGVAQSPRYKIIEKRQSVAFWCNPISGHATLYWYQQILGQGPKLLIQFQNNGVVDDSQLPKDRFSAERLKGVDSTLKIQPAKLEDSAVYLCASSPPITDTQYFGPGTRLTVL.

CDR3 DNA sequence: TGTGCCATCAGGAGGGGACTAGCGGCTTTCTACGAGCAGTACTTC. Translation: CAIRRGLAAFYEQYF. The chain combines TRBV10-3 with TRBJ2-7, with 11 bases matching TRBD2. The germline V gene has CDR1 ENHRY and CDR2 SYGVKD. Trimming at V came to 6 bases and at J to 3 bases, leaving 7 bases not matched to a gene. The CDR3 covers 15 residues.

The rearrangement links TRBV28 to TRBJ1-4, with 8 bases fitting TRBD1. The J segment lost 0 bases and the V segment lost 4 bases, leaving 4 bases of the junction unmatched. Germline CDR1 reads MDHEN; CDR2 reads SYDVKM. The CDR3 totals 16 residues. The CDR3 is CASSSTDRATNEKLFF. The CDR3 DNA is TGTGCCAGCAGTTCCACGGACAGGGCAACTAATGAAAAACTGTTTTTT.